This is a list of T cell receptor beta chains from one sample in a study of Graves' ophthalmopathy and Graves' hyperthyroidism. TCRdb redid the calling of the multiplex PCR reads with MiXCR, one entry per CDR3 protein. There are about 230,000 distinct CDR3 sequences in the sample; around 45% occur only once, and less than 60% lies in the top ten. Sequenced sample: peripheral blood. The source of these receptors is an adult man with Graves' ophthalmopathy. Each CDR3 is given with its conserved first and last residue. Fields, in order: D gene, V gene, J gene, clone size, CDR3 DNA, CDR3 protein. A D gene is named only where the DNA matches it firmly. Clone size, where shown, is once, few, many, or a class for clones that have expanded.

D: TRBD2; V: TRBV7-2; J: TRBJ2-2; size: NA; DNA: TGTGCCAGCACCCAAAGAGGGGGACTAGCTGGGACCGGGGAGCTGTTTTTT; CDR3: CASTQRGGLAGTGELFF
D: NA; V: TRBV14; J: TRBJ2-2; size: NA; DNA: TGTGCCAGCAGCCAAGATCCGGGGTTAATGATCGGGGAGCTGTTTTTT; CDR3: CASSQDPGLMIGELFF
D: NA; V: TRBV20-1; J: TRBJ1-4; size: few; DNA: TGCAGTGCTACAACAGGATCCCTTAATGAAAAACTGTTTTTT; CDR3: CSATTGSLNEKLFF
D: NA; V: TRBV5-1; J: TRBJ2-2; size: NA; DNA: TGCGCCAGCAGGGCAGGATGGGACACCGGGGAGCTGTTTTTT; CDR3: CASRAGWDTGELFF
D: NA; V: TRBV12-3/TRBV12-4; J: TRBJ1-1; size: few; DNA: TGTGCTAGTGGCCCTAACTTTGGGGAAGCTTTCTTT; CDR3: CASGPNFGEAFF
D: NA; V: TRBV20-1; J: TRBJ1-5; size: NA; DNA: TGCAGTGCTAGGCCAGGCCATAGCAATCAGCCCCAGCATTTT; CDR3: CSARPGHSNQPQHF
D: NA; V: TRBV7-6; J: TRBJ2-7; size: many; DNA: TGTGCCAGCAGCTTACGGGGGCTCGAGCAGTACTTC; CDR3: CASSLRGLEQYF
D: NA; V: TRBV5-1; J: TRBJ1-2; size: NA; DNA: TGCGCCAGCAGCTTGGGTCAAGACAGGCACTATGGCTACACCTTC; CDR3: CASSLGQDRHYGYTF
D: NA; V: TRBV19; J: TRBJ1-5; size: NA; DNA: TGTGCCAGTAGTATAAGATCAGCTTATCAGCCCCAGCATTTT; CDR3: CASSIRSAYQPQHF
D: NA; V: TRBV7-6; J: TRBJ1-1; size: once; DNA: TGTGCCAGCAGCTTGGGGGGTTCAGTGACTGAAGCTTTCTTT; CDR3: CASSLGGSVTEAFF
D: TRBD1; V: TRBV11-2; J: TRBJ2-7; size: NA; DNA: TGTGCCAGCAGCTCCAGACAGGGGTTCTCCTACGAGCAGTACTTC; CDR3: CASSSRQGFSYEQYF
D: NA; V: TRBV7-8; J: TRBJ1-6; size: many; DNA: TGTGCCAGCAGCTTCCTGGGCAGGCGCAATAATTCACCCCTCCACTTT; CDR3: CASSFLGRRNNSPLHF
D: TRBD2; V: TRBV24-1; J: TRBJ2-5; size: NA; DNA: TGTGCCACCAGGCAGGCTAGCGGGAGTAAAGAGACCCAGTACTTC; CDR3: CATRQASGSKETQYF
D: NA; V: TRBV27; J: TRBJ1-5; size: few; DNA: TGTGCCAGCAGTTTTAGTCCGACTCAGCCCCAGCATTTT; CDR3: CASSFSPTQPQHF
D: NA; V: TRBV20-1; J: TRBJ1-2; size: NA; DNA: TGCAGTGCCCCGGCAGGGAGCTCTAACTATGGCTACACCTTC; CDR3: CSAPAGSSNYGYTF
D: NA; V: TRBV10-3; J: TRBJ2-2; size: NA; DNA: TGTGCCATCCTCGATGGGGGGGGCGACACCGGGGAGCTGTTTTTT; CDR3: CAILDGGGDTGELFF
D: NA; V: TRBV7-3; J: TRBJ2-7; size: many; DNA: TGTGCCAGCAGCAAAGGACAGCAGTACGAGCAGTACTTC; CDR3: CASSKGQQYEQYF
D: TRBD1; V: TRBV12-3/TRBV12-4; J: TRBJ1-5; size: few; DNA: TGTGCCAGCAGGGGACAGGGGGGGAATCAGCCCCAGCATTTT; CDR3: CASRGQGGNQPQHF
D: NA; V: TRBV4-1; J: TRBJ2-2; size: NA; DNA: TGCGCCAGCAGCCAAGATTTTTGGACCGGGGAGCTGTTTTTT; CDR3: CASSQDFWTGELFF
D: TRBD1; V: TRBV19; J: TRBJ2-2; size: few; DNA: TGTGCCATCTCGGGACAGGGGCTAGACGGGGAGCTGTTTTTT; CDR3: CAISGQGLDGELFF
D: NA; V: TRBV2; J: TRBJ1-3; size: NA; DNA: TGTGCCAGCAGTTGGATGGGGTTCTCTGGAAACACCATATATTTT; CDR3: CASSWMGFSGNTIYF
D: NA; V: TRBV6-5; J: TRBJ1-3; size: NA; DNA: TGTGCCAGCAGTCACCACAGGTCTGGAAACACCATATATTTT; CDR3: CASSHHRSGNTIYF
D: NA; V: TRBV7-2; J: TRBJ2-7; size: NA; DNA: TGTGCCAGCAGCTTTAGTGGGAGGTATTCAGACGAGCAGTACTTC; CDR3: CASSFSGRYSDEQYF
D: TRBD1; V: TRBV7-9; J: TRBJ2-2; size: many; DNA: TGTGCCAGCAGAGACTTCACAGGGGGCCACACCGGGGAGCTGTTTTTT; CDR3: CASRDFTGGHTGELFF
D: TRBD1; V: TRBV5-1; J: TRBJ2-7; size: few; DNA: TGCGCCAGCAGTTATAGGGACAGACCGGGGGAGCAGTACTTC; CDR3: CASSYRDRPGEQYF
D: NA; V: TRBV5-1; J: TRBJ2-6; size: NA; DNA: TGCGCCAGCAGCTTGCTGGTACAGGTCTCTGGGGCCAACGTCCTGACTTTC; CDR3: CASSLLVQVSGANVLTF
D: NA; V: TRBV19; J: TRBJ1-3; size: NA; DNA: TGTGCCAGTAGCTCGGGACCCTTTCTCTCTGGAAACACCATATATTTT; CDR3: CASSSGPFLSGNTIYF
D: TRBD2; V: TRBV9; J: TRBJ2-2; size: NA; DNA: TGTGCCAGCAGCTTAGGCGGGGAGGGAGACACCGGGGAGCTGTTTTTT; CDR3: CASSLGGEGDTGELFF
D: TRBD2; V: TRBV20-1; J: TRBJ2-7; size: NA; DNA: TGCAGTGCCGGGACACTAGCGGACGAGCAGTACTTC; CDR3: CSAGTLADEQYF
D: NA; V: TRBV20-1; J: TRBJ2-7; size: NA; DNA: TGCAGTGCTAGAGACACAGATTCCTACGAGCAGTACTTC; CDR3: CSARDTDSYEQYF
D: TRBD1; V: TRBV5-1; J: TRBJ1-4; size: many; DNA: TGCGCCAGCAGCTTTGGGGACAGGGGGCTTACTGGTAATGAAAAACTGTTTTTT; CDR3: CASSFGDRGLTGNEKLFF
D: TRBD2; V: TRBV9; J: TRBJ2-5; size: NA; DNA: TGTGCCAGCAGCCAAGTACGAGCTGCGGGAGGGCGGGAGACCCAGTACTTC; CDR3: CASSQVRAAGGRETQYF
D: NA; V: TRBV27; J: TRBJ1-6; size: few; DNA: TGTGCCAGCAGCGGATGGGGTTCACCCCTCCACTTT; CDR3: CASSGWGSPLHF
D: NA; V: TRBV30; J: TRBJ1-1; size: NA; DNA: TGTGCCTGGAGTGCGCTCATGAACACTGAAGCTTTCTTT; CDR3: CAWSALMNTEAFF
D: NA; V: TRBV24-1; J: TRBJ1-5; size: few; DNA: TGTGCCACCAGTGATTTGCATTACGGGGGCAATCAGCCCCAGCATTTT; CDR3: CATSDLHYGGNQPQHF
D: NA; V: TRBV20-1; J: TRBJ1-5; size: NA; DNA: TGCAGTGCTAGACCTCAGGGGAATCAGCCCCAGCATTTT; CDR3: CSARPQGNQPQHF
D: NA; V: TRBV12-3/TRBV12-4; J: TRBJ1-6; size: few; DNA: TGTGCCAGCAGTTTCAGGGATTCACCCCTCCACTTT; CDR3: CASSFRDSPLHF
D: NA; V: TRBV9; J: TRBJ2-5; size: NA; DNA: TGTGCCAGCAGCCCCTCTATCCAAGAGACCCAGTACTTC; CDR3: CASSPSIQETQYF
D: TRBD1; V: TRBV7-3; J: TRBJ2-7; size: NA; DNA: TGTGCCAGCAGGGACAGGGACCTCTGGGAGCAGTACTTC; CDR3: CASRDRDLWEQYF
D: NA; V: TRBV19; J: TRBJ1-5; size: NA; DNA: TGTGCCAGTAGTATTGAGAGGTCGGGGCATCAGCCCCAGCATTTT; CDR3: CASSIERSGHQPQHF
D: NA; V: TRBV7-9; J: TRBJ1-1; size: few; DNA: TGTGCCAGCAGCTTGTTGAGGGGCGCCCGGGGCACTGAAGCTTTCTTT; CDR3: CASSLLRGARGTEAFF
D: TRBD1; V: TRBV19; J: TRBJ1-4; size: few; DNA: TGTGCCAGTTCCGGGACAGATAATGAAAAACTGTTTTTT; CDR3: CASSGTDNEKLFF
D: TRBD2; V: TRBV2; J: TRBJ2-7; size: NA; DNA: TGTGCCAGCAGTGGACTAGCGGGGGCCCACCTTCAGTACTTC; CDR3: CASSGLAGAHLQYF
D: NA; V: TRBV5-4; J: TRBJ2-5; size: NA; DNA: TGTGCCAGCAGCCGAGCCCGAGATGGGGGTTCACAAGAGACCCAGTACTTC; CDR3: CASSRARDGGSQETQYF
D: NA; V: TRBV10-3; J: TRBJ1-1; size: many; DNA: TGTGCCATCAGTGCGAGGGTCAGGGACACTGAAGCTTTCTTT; CDR3: CAISARVRDTEAFF